This T cell receptor (beta chain) was profiled in a study of blood T cell repertoires in COVID-19. Study details: The United States, Italy and Spain were the sources of the acute and convalescent COVID-19 samples.

Participants were aged roughly 18 to 95 years, lived in 24 US areas, and enrolled virtually. People in the exposed group encountered a COVID-19 case within 2 weeks before entering the study. The trim removed 4 bases at V and 5 bases at J, leaving 5 bases unmatched. The CDR3 contains 14 residues. Germline-derived CDR1 and CDR2 are MNHEY and SMNVEV (reference sequence). Per the original data handling: The authors estimated nucleated cell counts from reference gene primer amplification. Clones were sequenced by immunoSEQ multiplex PCR, and TCRdb holds only the in-frame ones, with some missing. Clonal size and the V and J genes are those of that table, whereas D and trimming came from the DNA. The data contain fewer than 250,000 clones, 80% to 90% of them singletons.

The chain combines TRBV27 with TRBJ2-1; 7 bases are a match to TRBD2. The sequenced sample consisted of PBMCs or T cells enriched from blood (not recorded which). The clonotype originates from a woman aged 40 to 55 who had been exposed to COVID-19. The CDR3 loop is CASSYSAGDNEQFF. In DNA, the CDR3 is TGTGCCAGCAGTTACAGTGCGGGGGACAATGAGCAGTTCTTC.